The sequence of this TCR beta chain was determined in a study of blood T cell repertoires in COVID-19. At the level of the study: Both acute and convalescent COVID-19 samples were obtained from the United States, Italy and Spain.

The repertoire was sequenced with immunoSEQ multiplex PCR; TCRdb's copy has only in-frame clones and lacks some. The table lists 50,000 to 65,000 clones, more than 70% of them singletons. The CDR3 runs to 15 residues. Germline CDR1 and CDR2: SGHAT and FQNNGV. Deletions cut 3 bases from V and 0 bases from J, with 12 bases between. This receptor was identified in a human donor in a cohort sampled during active COVID-19. Specimen: peripheral blood. The chain uses TRBV11-2 and TRBJ2-7; tentative D call: TRBD2 (6 bases). CDR3 sequence reads: CASSFGGLSSYEQYF. The CDR3 DNA sequence: TGTGCCAGCAGCTTCGGGGGTCTCAGCTCCTACGAGCAGTACTTC.